The rows below give T cell receptor beta chains drawn from one sample of a study of blood T cell repertoires in COVID-19. Generated by immunoSEQ multiplex PCR, the TCRdb table keeps only in-frame clones and is missing some. Here the sample spans 15,000 to 20,000 clones, about four fifths being singletons. Sequencing was done on a sample of peripheral blood. All receptors come from a man older than 75 with acute or convalescent COVID-19. CDR3s include the opening cysteine and the closing phenylalanine or tryptophan. D genes are given only for firm matches. Clone sizes are given selectively: once, few, many, or a class where the clone is expanded.

V gene	clone size	D gene	J gene	CDR3 DNA	CDR3 protein
TRBV7-9	NA	TRBD2	TRBJ2-3	TGTGCCAGCAGCTTAACAGCGGGGGGGCCTCGTACAGATACGCAGTATTTT	CASSLTAGGPRTDTQYF
TRBV4-3	NA	NA	TRBJ2-3	TGCGCCAGCAGCCAGGAGGGGGCAAGCACAGATACGCAGTATTTT	CASSQEGASTDTQYF
TRBV2	NA	NA	TRBJ1-6	TGTGCCAGCAGTGAAAATAGAGATAATTCACCCCTCCACTTT	CASSENRDNSPLHF
TRBV2	once	NA	TRBJ1-2	TGTGCCAGCAGTGAGAGGGGGTGGGGCTATGGCTACACCTTC	CASSERGWGYGYTF
TRBV11-2	NA	NA	TRBJ1-2	TGTGCCAGCAGCTTATATTCGGTCCTGAACTATGGCTACACCTTC	CASSLYSVLNYGYTF
TRBV6-5	NA	TRBD2	TRBJ2-1	TGTGCCAGCAGTTATCGGACTAGCGGGGTGAACAATGAGCAGTTCTTC	CASSYRTSGVNNEQFF
TRBV5-1	NA	NA	TRBJ2-2	TGCGCCAGCAGCCTGCGGGGGCCGAACACCGGGGAGCTGTTTTTT	CASSLRGPNTGELFF
TRBV5-1	NA	TRBD1	TRBJ1-1	TGCGCCAGCAGCTCATCTCCGGGACAGATGAACACTGAAGCTTTCTTT	CASSSSPGQMNTEAFF
TRBV7-8	NA	NA	TRBJ2-1	TGTGCCAGCAGCTTAGGTTATGTGAGCAATGAGCAGTTCTTC	CASSLGYVSNEQFF
TRBV28	NA	TRBD1	TRBJ1-2	TGTGCCAGCAGACTCCCGCTTGGGACAGGGGGCGCCAACTATGGCTACACCTTC	CASRLPLGTGGANYGYTF
TRBV11-1	NA	TRBD1	TRBJ2-4	TGTGCCAGCAGCTTAGCAGGACAGGGTTCCAAAAACATTCAGTACTTC	CASSLAGQGSKNIQYF
TRBV27	NA	TRBD1	TRBJ2-1	TGTGCCAGCAGTATAAGACAGGGGGCGGAGGAGCAGTTCTTC	CASSIRQGAEEQFF
TRBV9	once	TRBD1	TRBJ1-3	TGTGCCAGCAGCGTACAGGGGGCGGACTCTGGAAACACCATATATTTT	CASSVQGADSGNTIYF
TRBV7-2	NA	NA	TRBJ1-3	TGTGCCAGCAGCTTAGACAAATGGCCTGGAAACACCATATATTTT	CASSLDKWPGNTIYF
TRBV2	NA	NA	TRBJ1-2	TGTGCCAGCAGTGAATTCTTGGGGGCGCTTGATGGCTACACCTTC	CASSEFLGALDGYTF
TRBV7-6	NA	TRBD1	TRBJ2-2	TGTGCCAGCAGCTTAGTAGGGGGCTCTACCGGGGAGCTGTTTTTT	CASSLVGGSTGELFF
TRBV27	NA	TRBD1	TRBJ2-5	TGTGCCAGCAGACAGGGGACACAAGAGACCCAGTACTTC	CASRQGTQETQYF
TRBV25-1	NA	NA	TRBJ1-4	TGTGCCAGCAGCCCTGGAGTAGGGGCGCCAAGAATTAATGAAAAACTGTTTTTT	CASSPGVGAPRINEKLFF
TRBV5-6	NA	NA	TRBJ2-5	TGTGCCAGCAGCTTGGCGTCGGGTAGGAGGGGTCGGATGGTCCAGTACTTC	CASSLASGRRGRMVQYF
TRBV10-3	NA	NA	TRBJ1-4	TGTGCCATCAGGGGGAGGATTAATGAAAAACTGTTTTTT	CAIRGRINEKLFF